The entry that follows covers one T cell receptor beta chain sequence. This sample was included in a study of response to subunit inactivated influenza vaccine. Losses at the gene ends were 3 bases for V and 0 bases for J; bases not matched to a gene: 20. This CDR3 has 22 residues. Germline V gene sequence: CDR1 SGHTA, CDR2 FQGNSA. TCRdb independently ran MiXCR on the RT-PCR reads; one entry per CDR3 protein. The sample lists hundreds of thousands of distinct CDR3 sequences, less than 20% seen once, with roughly 10% in the top ten. The input for sequencing was PBMCs from blood, taken about 5 days after vaccination. This clonotype was obtained from a man over 45 who received an inactivated influenza vaccine. The chain carries TRBV7-2 and TRBJ2-1; TRBD1 matches at 10 bases. CDR3: CASSFPHAGTGTGEGSYNEQFF. The CDR3 nucleotides read TGTGCCAGCAGCTTTCCCCACGCTGGTACGGGGACAGGGGAGGGCTCCTACAATGAGCAGTTCTTC.